The clone carrying this TCR beta chain was picked up a small number of times. Antigen: not known. This CDR3 comprises 14 residues. The germline CDR1 and CDR2 sequences are SGHRS and YFSETQ. V was pared by 4 bases and J by 4 bases, with 14 bases between. The source of the sample is a study of early T cells in non-severe SARS-CoV-2 infection. Study information: The sequenced material was bulk RNA from unsorted whole blood, and its chains were unpaired. Broader study findings: Private and CD4 specificities were missed by VDJdb matching, which favored anti-spike CD8 responses.

One entry per CDR3 protein, called by TCRdb with MiXCR from the 5' RACE reads. The sample records tens of thousands of distinct CDR3 sequences, roughly an eighth being singletons. The chain is built from TRBV5-1 and TRBJ1-1; D not resolved. This TCR was sampled from an adult who was a healthcare worker with PCR-confirmed SARS-CoV-2 infection or an uninfected control (not recorded which). Sequences were obtained from whole blood. The CDR3 here is CASSLLGEVTEAFF. CDR3 nucleotides: TGCGCCAGCAGCCTACTGGGAGAGGTCACTGAAGCTTTCTTT.